The 15 T cell receptor beta chains given below trace back to one sample, sequenced in a study of shared clonotypes between healthy human individuals. Naive CD8 cells comprised CD45RO-negative, CCR7-positively selected cells, excluding terminally differentiated effector memory CD45RA+ cells. Clones were sequenced by immunoSEQ multiplex PCR, and TCRdb holds only the in-frame ones, with some missing. Altogether nearly 2 million clones are present, less than 95% being singletons, with the ten largest covering 0.95% to 1.5%. The specimen sequenced was naive CD8+ T cells sorted from blood. These receptors were taken from a man between 18 and 29 years old in good health.

This CDR3 is CASSLEEGTNEAFF. The CDR3 nucleotides are TGTGCCAGCAGCCTAGAGGAGGGAACAAATGAAGCTTTCTTT. The chain recombines TRBV6-5 with TRBJ1-1; D gene ambiguous. This CDR3 comprises 14 residues. V was trimmed by 6 bases and J by 7 bases, leaving 18 bases between them. The germline V gene has CDR1 MNHEY and CDR2 SVGAGI.

V gene TRBV27 combines with J gene TRBJ2-7; the D gene is possibly TRBD1 (6 bases). The CDR3 sequence is 17 residues long. V was shortened by 5 bases and J by 2 bases, with 22 bases between the two germline ends. The germline gives CDR1 MNHEY, CDR2 SMNVEV (reference sequence). The CDR3 loop is CASSSDYFGDKAYEQYF. The CDR3 region has the DNA TGTGCCAGCAGTAGCGACTACTTCGGGGACAAAGCCTACGAGCAGTACTTC.

The chain uses TRBV30 and TRBJ1-1; no definite D call. CDR3 length: 15 residues. Looked up from germline, CDR1 is GTSNPN and CDR2 is SVGIG (reference sequence). V lost 3 bases, J lost 3 bases, and 17 bases lay in between. In DNA, the CDR3 is TGTGCCTGGAGGGGCCTCGCGGGGTGGGACACTGAAGCTTTCTTT. Protein: CAWRGLAGWDTEAFF.

The chain is built from TRBV30 and TRBJ2-3; D not resolved. Germline CDR1 GTSNPN, CDR2 SVGIG (reference sequence). This CDR3 region has 11 residues. V was shortened by 1 base and J by 4 bases, with 3 bases between the two germline ends. CDR3 in amino acids: CAWSEADTQYF. In DNA form, the CDR3 reads TGTGCCTGGAGTGAAGCAGATACGCAGTATTTT.

The rearrangement links TRBV4-1 to TRBJ2-7; 8 bases are a match to TRBD1. The CDR3 runs 15 residues. Germline-derived CDR1 and CDR2 are MGHRA and YSYEKL. Trimming removed 4 bases from V and 2 bases from J; junction bases left unmatched: 7. DNA for the CDR3: TGCGCCAGCAGCCTGTCCGGGACAGGAACCTACGAGCAGTACTTC. This gives the protein CASSLSGTGTYEQYF.

This sequence joins TRBV19 and TRBJ2-1; unclear D gene. Germline loops: CDR1 LNHDA, CDR2 SQIVND (reference sequence). There are 15 residues in the CDR3. Trimming cost V 9 bases and J 3 bases, with 18 bases left between them. CDR3 DNA: TGTGCCAGCGGCGACTTTGGAGAGTTCTACAATGAGCAGTTCTTC. Its translation: CASGDFGEFYNEQFF.

The chain uses TRBV10-3 and TRBJ2-3; the D is unclear. CDR3 length equals 13 residues. CDR1 and CDR2 (germline): ENHRY, SYGVKD. Trimming removed 2 bases from V and 0 bases from J, with 3 bases in between. CDR3 coding DNA: TGTGCCATCAGTGAGCCAAGCACAGATACGCAGTATTTT. This codes for CAISEPSTDTQYF.

The chain combines TRBV2 with TRBJ1-6; 9 bases map to TRBD1. V lost 6 bases to trimming and J lost 7 bases; unmatched junction nucleotides: 7. From germline, CDR1 is SNHLY and CDR2 FYNNEI. The CDR3 covers 15 residues. This CDR3 reads CASSETGGQNSPLHF. CDR3 DNA sequence: TGTGCCAGCAGCGAGACAGGGGGGCAGAATTCACCCCTCCACTTT.

This chain links TRBV5-1 with TRBJ2-5, with a tentative D call TRBD2 (6 bases). CDR3 length equals 15 residues. Trimming took 2 bases from V and 3 from J, leaving 14 bases between them. Germline CDR1 SGHRS, CDR2 YFSETQ. CDR3 in DNA: TGCGCCAGCAGCTTCGTGTCGGGAGTCGAAGAGACCCAGTACTTC. This translates into CASSFVSGVEETQYF.

The V gene is TRBV13, the J gene TRBJ2-5; D might be TRBD2 (6 bases). V gave up 1 base and J gave up 2 bases, with 20 bases separating them. The CDR3 loop spans 18 amino acids. Germline CDR1 reads PRHDT; CDR2 reads FYEKMQ (reference sequence). The DNA for the CDR3 is TGTGCCAGCAGCTTAGCCGGGGTAGCGGAGAGCCGTCAAGAGACCCAGTACTTC. Protein product: CASSLAGVAESRQETQYF.

The V and J genes are TRBV27 and TRBJ1-6; D uncertain. Germline V lookup: CDR1 MNHEY, CDR2 SMNVEV (reference sequence). The CDR3 contains 13 residues. Deletions cut 6 bases from V and 10 bases from J, with 13 bases between. CDR3 sequence reads: CASSPAQGSPLHF. The CDR3 nucleotides are TGTGCCAGCAGCCCGGCCCAAGGATCACCCCTCCACTTT.

The chain links TRBV4-2 to TRBJ2-7, with 8 bases that match TRBD2. Germline assignment: CDR1 LGHNA and CDR2 YNFKEQ. V dropped 0 bases and J dropped 3; count of bases not matched to a gene: 4. The CDR3 covers 15 residues. The DNA for the CDR3 is TGTGCCAGCAGCCAAGAAATAGCGGGGAGCTACGAGCAGTACTTC. Translating it yields CASSQEIAGSYEQYF.

The chain uses TRBV9 and TRBJ2-2, with 13 positions matching TRBD2. Unmatched junction bases numbered 12, after V lost 3 bases and J lost 7 bases. This CDR3 comprises 18 residues. Germline loops: CDR1 SGDLS, CDR2 YYNGEE. CDR3 DNA: TGTGCCAGCAGCGCCTCGACTAGCGGGGGGACAATCGGCGGGGAGCTGTTTTTT. Protein product: CASSASTSGGTIGGELFF.

V and J are TRBV10-3 and TRBJ2-7, with D tentatively TRBD1 (6 bases). The CDR3 consists of 11 residues. V lost 7 bases and J 6 bases, leaving 10 bases between the germline ends. From germline, CDR1 is ENHRY and CDR2 SYGVKD. CDR3 nucleotide sequence: TGTGCCATCACCTCAGGGGTCGAGCAGTACTTC. It specifies CAITSGVEQYF.

This clone was found once. V gene TRBV30 combines with J gene TRBJ2-3, with D maybe TRBD2 (5 bases). V gave up 1 base and J gave up 3 bases, with 8 bases separating them. Germline CDR1 is GTSNPN and CDR2 is SVGIG (reference sequence). This CDR3 is built from 13 residues. This chain's CDR3 is CAWSERETDTQYF. CDR3 DNA: TGTGCCTGGAGTGAACGGGAAACAGATACGCAGTATTTT. Drawing the rest from reference TRBV30 and TRBJ2-3, the complete variable domain is SQTIHQWPATLVQPVGSPLSLECTVEGTSNPNLYWYRQAAGRGLQLLFYSVGIGQISSEVPQNLSASRPQDRQFILSSKKLLLSDSGFYLCAWSERETDTQYFGPGTRLTVL.